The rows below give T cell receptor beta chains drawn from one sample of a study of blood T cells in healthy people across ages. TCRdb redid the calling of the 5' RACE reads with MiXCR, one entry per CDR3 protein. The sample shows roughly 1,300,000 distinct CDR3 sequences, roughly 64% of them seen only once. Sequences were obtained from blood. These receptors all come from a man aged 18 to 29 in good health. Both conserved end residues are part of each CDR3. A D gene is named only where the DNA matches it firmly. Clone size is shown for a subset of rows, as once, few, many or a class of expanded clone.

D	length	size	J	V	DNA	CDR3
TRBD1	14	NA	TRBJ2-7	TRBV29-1	TGCAGCGTTATCCTCGGGACAGAGAACTACGAGCAGTACTTC	CSVILGTENYEQYF
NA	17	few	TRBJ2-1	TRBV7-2	TGTGCCAGCAGCCCCCACCTCCGTGGAGAATCCTACAATGAGCAGTTCTTC	CASSPHLRGESYNEQFF
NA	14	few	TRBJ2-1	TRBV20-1	TGCAGTGCTAGAGATTCGGACTGGCGGGGTGAGCAGTTCTTC	CSARDSDWRGEQFF
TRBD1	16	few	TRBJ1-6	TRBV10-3	TGTGCCACGGGACAGGGAGAGCCCTCCTATAATTCACCCCTCCACTTT	CATGQGEPSYNSPLHF
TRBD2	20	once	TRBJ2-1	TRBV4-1	TGCGCCAGCAGCCAAGAGAACCCCCTTAGCGGGAGTGCCCCCTGGAATGAGCAGTTCTTC	CASSQENPLSGSAPWNEQFF
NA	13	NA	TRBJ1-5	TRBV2	TGTGCCAGCAGTGTACACCCCGATCAGCCCCAGCATTTT	CASSVHPDQPQHF
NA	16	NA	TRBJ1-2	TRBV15	TGTGCCACCAGCAGTGGGGGATGGGGTACTAACTATGGCTACACCTTC	CATSSGGWGTNYGYTF
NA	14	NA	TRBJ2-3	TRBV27	TGTGCCAGCAGTCCCCCGGACAAACCAGATACGCAGTATTTT	CASSPPDKPDTQYF
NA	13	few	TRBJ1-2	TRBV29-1	TGCAGCGTTGTGGTACAGGGATACTATGGCTACACCTTC	CSVVVQGYYGYTF
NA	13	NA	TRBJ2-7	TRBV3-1	TGTGCCAGCAGCCGAGTAATCGGGAGCGAGCAGTACTTC	CASSRVIGSEQYF
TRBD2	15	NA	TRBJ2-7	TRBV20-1	TGCAGTGCTAGCCACCTAGCGGGGGCTCCCTACGAGCAGTACTTC	CSASHLAGAPYEQYF
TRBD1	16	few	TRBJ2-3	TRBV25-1	TGTGCCAGCAGTGGGGAGACAGGGGGTGTCACAGATACGCAGTATTTT	CASSGETGGVTDTQYF
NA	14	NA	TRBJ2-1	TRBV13	TGTGCCAGCAGCCTAAGCCAGAAGGACAATGAGCAGTTCTTC	CASSLSQKDNEQFF
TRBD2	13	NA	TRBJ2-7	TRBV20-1	TGCAGTGCCCTAGCGGGAGGGGCCTACGAGCAGTACTTC	CSALAGGAYEQYF
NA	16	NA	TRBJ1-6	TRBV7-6	TGTGCCAGCAGCTTAGCGTCGAGGGGAAGTTTGTCACCCCTCCACTTT	CASSLASRGSLSPLHF
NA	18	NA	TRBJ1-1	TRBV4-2	TGTGCCAGCAGCCAAGAGGGGACATTCTCCTTCGTGAACACTGAAGCTTTCTTT	CASSQEGTFSFVNTEAFF
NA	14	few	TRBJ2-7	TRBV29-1	TGCAGCGTTGAGCCCCTCGGACAGAACTACGAGCAGTACTTC	CSVEPLGQNYEQYF
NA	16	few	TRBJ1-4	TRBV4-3	TGCGCCAGCAGCCAAGATGGGGGGGGAGTAAAGGAAAAACTGTTTTTT	CASSQDGGGVKEKLFF
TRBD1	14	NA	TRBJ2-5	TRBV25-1	TGTGCCAGCAGTCCCGGGACAGGGCATCAGACCCAGTACTTC	CASSPGTGHQTQYF
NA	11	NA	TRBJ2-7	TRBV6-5	TGTGCCAGCAGTTTCCCGCCAGAGCAGTACTTC	CASSFPPEQYF
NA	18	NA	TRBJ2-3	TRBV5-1	TGCGCCAGCAGCAGCTTATTATTCGGGACCCTTAGCACAGATACGCAGTATTTT	CASSSLLFGTLSTDTQYF
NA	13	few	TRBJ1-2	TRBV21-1	TGTGCCACCATAGGGGGGGAGGACTATGGCTACACCTTC	CATIGGEDYGYTF
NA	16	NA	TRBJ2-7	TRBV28	TGTGCCAGCAGTCCCCGTGGGGGGAGCTCCTACAATGAGCAGTACTTC	CASSPRGGSSYNEQYF
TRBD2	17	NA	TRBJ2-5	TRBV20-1	TGCAGTGCTATAGGTGGTAGCGGGGGCGCGCGTGGGGAGACCCAGTACTTC	CSAIGGSGGARGETQYF
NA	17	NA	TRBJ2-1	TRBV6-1	TGTGCCAGCAGTGAAAGGCCCTTTCTCCCTGGATTCGATGAGCAGTTCTTC	CASSERPFLPGFDEQFF
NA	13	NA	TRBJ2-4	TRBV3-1	TGTGCCAGCAGCCAAGTACCTGGGAACATTCAGTACTTC	CASSQVPGNIQYF
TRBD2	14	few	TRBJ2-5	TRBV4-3	TGCGCCAGCAGCCGTAGCGGGGCCTTGGAGACCCAGTACTTC	CASSRSGALETQYF
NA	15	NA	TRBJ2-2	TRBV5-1	TGCGCCAGCAGCTCGTACAACCTTAACACCGGGGAGCTGTTTTTT	CASSSYNLNTGELFF
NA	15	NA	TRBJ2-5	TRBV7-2	TGTGCCAGCAGCTCGACCGCAGGGTACCAAGAGACCCAGTACTTC	CASSSTAGYQETQYF
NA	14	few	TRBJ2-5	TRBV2	TGTGCCAGCAGTGCGGTCAGTGTTCAAGAGACCCAGTACTTC	CASSAVSVQETQYF
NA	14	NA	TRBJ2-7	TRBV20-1	TGCAGTGCTAGAGATTCGGGCCGCCCCAATGAGCAGTACTTC	CSARDSGRPNEQYF
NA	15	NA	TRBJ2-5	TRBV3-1	TGTGCCAGCAGCCCAAGTGGGCATAGTAAAGAGACCCAGTACTTC	CASSPSGHSKETQYF
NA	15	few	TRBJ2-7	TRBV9	TGTGCCAGCAGCCCCCGGGAGATCGCCTCTACCGAGCAGTACTTC	CASSPREIASTEQYF